The 18 T cell receptor beta chains given below trace back to one sample, sequenced in a study of identical twins. TCRdb re-called the 5' RACE reads with MiXCR, one entry per CDR3 protein. The table lists 350,000 to 450,000 distinct CDR3 sequences, around a sixth of them singletons, with around 12% in the top ten. What was sequenced was naive T cells sorted from blood. The receptors come from a man aged 50 or older in good health.

The sample holds many counts of this clonotype. V is TRBV13 and J is TRBJ2-1; D is undetermined. Germline-derived CDR1 and CDR2 are PRHDT and FYEKMQ (reference sequence). The CDR3 runs to 14 residues. V lost 5 bases, J lost 0 bases, and 8 bases lay in between. The CDR3 region is CASSPVSSYNEQFF. The CDR3 DNA sequence: TGTGCCAGCAGCCCAGTGAGCTCCTACAATGAGCAGTTCTTC.

On this clonotype itself: A read error is possible here, since a much larger clone lies one base away. V gene TRBV7-8 combines with J gene TRBJ2-7; TRBD2 matches at 13 bases. The CDR3 has 17 amino acids. With 5 bases clipped from V and 3 bases from J, the junction kept 10 bases outside the gene matches. Germline V gives CDR1 SGHVS, CDR2 FQNEAQ. CDR3 amino acids: CASSPWTSGSLCYEQYF. DNA for the CDR3: TGTGCCAGCAGCCCCTGGACTAGCGGGAGTTTATGCTACGAGCAGTACTTC.

This clonotype was picked up a small number of times. V and J are TRBV14 and TRBJ2-5, with D possibly matching TRBD2 (5 bases). Deletions cut 4 bases from V and 5 bases from J, with 17 bases between. Germline V gene lookup returns CDR1 SGHDN and CDR2 FVKESK. The CDR3 runs to 15 residues. The CDR3 DNA reads TGTGCCAGCAGCCGATACTCCTTACGAGGGGAGACCCAGTACTTC. Protein sequence: CASSRYSLRGETQYF.

V usage is TRBV20-1 and J usage is TRBJ2-1, with a tentative D call TRBD2 (5 bases). Germline V gives CDR1 DFQATT, CDR2 SNEGSKA (reference sequence). The germline V and J ends were trimmed by 5 bases and 4 bases, with 12 bases remaining between them. The CDR3 runs to 13 residues. This CDR3 is CSAEVGLYNEQFF. CDR3 nucleotide sequence: TGCAGTGCTGAGGTAGGACTTTACAATGAGCAGTTCTTC.

There are many counts of this clonotype. This sequence joins TRBV18 and TRBJ1-4; 7 nucleotides line up with TRBD1. The J segment lost 6 bases and the V segment lost 2 bases, leaving 6 bases of the junction unmatched. CDR3 length: 15 residues. The germline gives CDR1 KGHSH, CDR2 LQKENI. The DNA for the CDR3 is TGTGCCAGCTCACCAAGGAGGGGGCCCGATGAAAAACTGTTTTTT. Translated: CASSPRRGPDEKLFF.

This clonotype was detected ten times or more. J is TRBJ1-5 and V is TRBV6-2 or TRBV6-3; weak D call: TRBD1 (5 bases). Germline V gene data show CDR1 as MNHEY and CDR2 as SVGEGT. Trimming left V 6 bases short and J 0 bases short, with 12 bases between. The CDR3 is 15 amino acids. CDR3 loop: CASSPGRYSNQPQHF. The CDR3 region has the DNA TGTGCCAGCAGCCCGGGACGATATAGCAATCAGCCCCAGCATTTT.

The gene calls are TRBV4-2 and TRBJ1-2; D uncertain. CDR1 is LGHNA and CDR2 is YNFKEQ in the germline V gene. V was pared by 0 bases and J by 2 bases, with 10 bases between. The CDR3 is 15 amino acids. CDR3: CASSQDLGYNYGYTF. The CDR3 bases are TGTGCCAGCAGCCAAGATTTAGGATACAACTATGGCTACACCTTC.

This clonotype has only a few counts. The chain recombines TRBV6-1 with TRBJ1-1, with D unresolved. The V gene lost 4 bases and the J gene lost 6 bases, with 6 bases spanning the gap. Germline loops: CDR1 MNHNS, CDR2 SASEGT. The CDR3 has 11 residues. The CDR3 nucleotides read TGTGCCAGCAGTGGGTTGGCTGAAGCTTTCTTT. It translates to CASSGLAEAFF.

This clonotype was seen a handful of times. This CDR3 reads CASSLAGSAGNTIYF. The CDR3 DNA is TGCGCCAGCAGCTTGGCAGGGTCTGCTGGAAACACCATATATTTT. This sequence joins TRBV5-1 and TRBJ1-3, with a weak D call TRBD1 (5 bases). V was clipped by 0 bases and J by 2 bases, with 9 bases between them. The CDR3 is 15 amino acids. Germline V gene lookup returns CDR1 SGHRS and CDR2 YFSETQ.

The V and J genes are TRBV20-1 and TRBJ1-1; no definite D call. V lost 4 bases and J lost 0, with 12 bases in between. The germline CDR1 and CDR2 sequences are DFQATT and SNEGSKA (reference sequence). This CDR3 has 14 residues. The CDR3 reads CSAILGGMNTEAFF. The CDR3 DNA follows: TGCAGTGCTATTCTGGGTGGGATGAACACTGAAGCTTTCTTT.

The table lists this clonotype with a few counts. The rearrangement joins TRBV27 to TRBJ2-2; 13 bases are a match to TRBD2. From germline, CDR1 is MNHEY and CDR2 SMNVEV (reference sequence). V lost 3 bases, J lost 5 bases, and 9 bases stayed unmatched. The CDR3 has 18 residues. Written as DNA, the CDR3 is TGTGCCAGCAGTTTTGGACTAGCGGGGGCCGGAGTTACCGGGGAGCTGTTTTTT. Its translation: CASSFGLAGAGVTGELFF.

This clonotype was detected ten times or more. The V and J genes are TRBV5-1 and TRBJ2-7; possible D gene TRBD1, 6 bases. Germline CDR1 reads SGHRS; CDR2 reads YFSETQ. The ends were cut back, 0 bases at V and 3 bases at J, with 10 bases in the middle. This CDR3 is built from 14 residues. This chain's CDR3 is CASSLGTGYYEQYF. CDR3 DNA: TGCGCCAGCAGCTTGGGCACAGGGTACTACGAGCAGTACTTC.

The J gene is TRBJ1-3, the V gene TRBV12-3 or TRBV12-4; D unresolved. The CDR3 is made up of 14 amino acids. Deletions cut 2 bases from V and 4 bases from J, with 9 bases between. The CDR3 nucleotides read TGTGCCAGCAGTTTATCCGGGGTCGGAAACACCATATATTTT. As protein: CASSLSGVGNTIYF.

This clonotype was counted a few times. This chain joins TRBV28 and TRBJ2-7; D is ambiguous. CDR1 is MDHEN, CDR2 SYDVKM, per germline. Trimming shortened V by 5 bases and J by 6 bases, and 14 bases separated the two germline ends. The CDR3 extends over 13 amino acids. This CDR3 is CASSRAGPTEQYF. The CDR3 coding sequence is TGTGCCAGCAGTCGGGCCGGCCCTACCGAGCAGTACTTC.

This chain connects TRBV5-1 to TRBJ2-3; 8 nucleotides align to TRBD1. Germline values: CDR1 SGHRS, CDR2 YFSETQ. The CDR3 has 15 amino acids. Germline trimming cut 1 base from V and 5 bases from J; bases unmatched to any gene: 6. The CDR3, as DNA: TGCGCCAGCAGCTTGTCTCAGGGGGCCAGAGATACGCAGTATTTT. Translating it yields CASSLSQGARDTQYF.

A few counts support this clonotype. The CDR3 DNA reads TGCGCCAGCAGCTTGGGAGGGACTAGCGGTTCCACAGATACGCAGTATTTT. Its translation: CASSLGGTSGSTDTQYF. The rearrangement links TRBV5-1 to TRBJ2-3; 11 bases agree with TRBD2. The CDR3 sequence is 17 residues long. V was pared by 0 bases and J by 2 bases, with 5 bases of the junction left unmatched. The germline V gene has CDR1 SGHRS and CDR2 YFSETQ. The full variable domain, in which reference TRBV5-1 and TRBJ2-3 provide the parts outside the CDR3, is KAGVTQTPRYLIKTRGQQVTLSCSPISGHRSVSWYQQTPGQGLQFLFEYFSETQRNKGNFPGRFSGRQFSNSRSEMNVSTLELGDSALYLCASSLGGTSGSTDTQYFGPGTRLTVL.

CDR3 DNA: TGTGCCAGCAGCCAAGTGGCAGGGAACCACGAGCAGTACTTC. Amino acid sequence: CASSQVAGNHEQYF. This chain links TRBV14 with TRBJ2-7, with D tentatively TRBD1 (5 bases). Trimming stripped 1 base from V and 5 bases from J, with 12 bases between. Germline CDR1 SGHDN, CDR2 FVKESK. The CDR3 loop spans 14 amino acids.

Concerning this clonotype: A much larger clonotype is one base distant, so this may be a read error. The V gene is TRBV6-2 or TRBV6-3, the J gene TRBJ2-3; TRBD2 aligns across 10 bases. Germline CDR1 and CDR2: MNHEY and SVGEGT. V lost 6 bases and J lost 2; bases outside the gene matches: 8. This CDR3 has 16 amino acids. The CDR3 sequence: CASSSALAGSTDTQYF. The CDR3 DNA is TGTGCCAGCAGCTCGGCACTAGCGGGGTCCACAGATACGCAGTATTTT.